This T cell receptor beta chain was sequenced during a study of graft-versus-host responses after intestinal transplantation. About the research overall: Every recipient had anti-thymocyte globulin induction and 2 to 3 years of tacrolimus plus steroids. Regarding the study as a whole: Levels of circulating GvH clones at their peak were associated with early post-transplant HvG declines.

Clones were read by immunoSEQ multiplex PCR, and TCRdb kept only the in-frame ones, dropping some. The table has about 15,000 clones, 30% to 35% seen once. This clone occurred a few times. This sample comprised alloreactive CD4+ T cells from a mixed lymphocyte reaction culture, obtained before intestinal transplant. The sample's subset: CFSE-low proliferating T cells sorted from roughly six-day pre-transplant mixed lymphocyte reaction (GvH or HvG direction). The source of this sequence is a human patient who received an intestinal transplant.

In DNA, the CDR3 is TGCGCCAGCAGTTCGACTAGCGGAACCTACAATGAGCAGTTCTTC. The encoded protein is CASSSTSGTYNEQFF. The chain combines TRBV5-1 with TRBJ2-1; TRBD2 aligns across 9 bases. Germline V gives CDR1 SGHRS, CDR2 YFSETQ. Losses at the gene ends were 5 bases for V and 2 bases for J; bases not matched to a gene: 5. This CDR3 is 15 amino acids long. Filled out from reference TRBV5-1 and TRBJ2-1, the complete variable domain reads KAGVTQTPRYLIKTRGQQVTLSCSPISGHRSVSWYQQTPGQGLQFLFEYFSETQRNKGNFPGRFSGRQFSNSRSEMNVSTLELGDSALYLCASSSTSGTYNEQFFGPGTRLTVL.